These 32 T cell receptor beta chains share one sample of origin, sequenced in a study of cytotoxic CD8 clonotypes in ibrutinib-treated CLL. Produced via immunoSEQ multiplex PCR; TCRdb's table is partial and in-frame only. This table holds fewer than 35,000 clones, approximately 57% found once. The material was PBMCs, obtained before ibrutinib treatment. The receptors were sampled from a human donor with chronic lymphocytic leukemia.

In the case of this clone: This CDR3 is also generated by other DNA sequences in the sample. CDR3 region: CASSLPYYGYTF. The CDR3 DNA is TGTGCCAGCAGTCTCCCCTACTATGGCTACACCTTC. This sequence joins TRBV28 and TRBJ1-2; no definite D call. Germline V gene sequence: CDR1 MDHEN, CDR2 SYDVKM. There are 12 residues in the CDR3. Trimming took off 5 bases at V and 3 bases at J, with 7 bases between the two ends.

The chain couples TRBV18 to TRBJ2-7; TRBD1 agrees at 8 bases. With 4 bases clipped from V and 0 bases from J, the junction kept 8 bases outside the gene matches. Germline V CDR1 and CDR2: KGHSH, LQKENI. The CDR3 loop spans 16 amino acids. CDR3 DNA: TGTGCCAGCTCACTCCGTACCGGGACAGGCTCCTACGAGCAGTACTTC. This sequence encodes CASSLRTGTGSYEQYF.

There are a few counts of this clone. The chain is built from TRBV11-2 and TRBJ2-5; 14 nucleotides line up with TRBD2. Germline assignment: CDR1 SGHAT and CDR2 FQNNGV. CDR3 size: 17 residues. V gave up 0 bases and J gave up 3 bases; unmatched junction bases: 3. The CDR3, as DNA: TGTGCCAGCAGCTTAGATATGGGACTAGCGGGAGAAGAGACCCAGTACTTC. Its protein is CASSLDMGLAGEETQYF.

The count of this clone is one. The chain has TRBV6-1 and TRBJ1-1; 11 bases align to TRBD1. The CDR3 is made up of 17 amino acids. Germline trimming cut 3 bases from V and 2 bases from J; bases unmatched to any gene: 8. Germline CDR1 MNHNS, CDR2 SASEGT. The DNA for the CDR3 is TGTGCCAGCAGTGAGCAAGGGACAGGGGGTATAAACACTGAAGCTTTCTTT. Protein product: CASSEQGTGGINTEAFF.

The chain employs TRBV7-3 and TRBJ2-1; 12 positions match TRBD2. CDR3 length: 16 residues. CDR1 SGHTA and CDR2 FQGTGA come from the germline V gene. After removal of 5 bases from V and 4 bases from J, the junction contained 6 bases not matched to a gene. CDR3 sequence (DNA): TGTGCCAGCAGCATAGGACTAGCGGGGCGATACAATGAGCAGTTCTTC. It yields the protein CASSIGLAGRYNEQFF.

This clone was seen ten or more times. V and J are TRBV9 and TRBJ1-3, with unresolved D. CDR1 is SGDLS, CDR2 YYNGEE, per germline. This CDR3 is 15 amino acids long. Trimming stripped 4 bases from V and 2 bases from J, with 13 bases between. DNA of the CDR3: TGTGCCAGCAGCCCGAGTGGTAGCCCTGGAAACACCATATATTTT. It translates to CASSPSGSPGNTIYF.

This clone was counted a single time. The chain employs TRBV5-1 and TRBJ1-4; D is ambiguous. Per germline, CDR1 SGHRS and CDR2 YFSETQ. The CDR3 totals 16 residues. Trimming removed 4 bases from V and 0 bases from J, with 13 bases in between. The CDR3 nucleotides read TGCGCCAGCAGCCCATACCGAACTGCAACTAATGAAAAACTGTTTTTT. This translates into CASSPYRTATNEKLFF. The full variable domain, in which reference TRBV5-1 and TRBJ1-4 provide the parts outside the CDR3, is KAGVTQTPRYLIKTRGQQVTLSCSPISGHRSVSWYQQTPGQGLQFLFEYFSETQRNKGNFPGRFSGRQFSNSRSEMNVSTLELGDSALYLCASSPYRTATNEKLFFGSGTQLSVL.

This clone has only a few counts. V gene TRBV7-2 combines with J gene TRBJ2-5, with TRBD1 matching 7 bases. With V trimmed by 2 bases and J by 0 bases, 6 bases remained unmatched. Germline V gene sequence: CDR1 SGHTA, CDR2 FQGNSA. The CDR3 spans 16 residues. CDR3 in amino acids: CASSLPKTGYQETQYF. Written as DNA, the CDR3 is TGTGCCAGCAGCTTACCCAAGACAGGGTACCAAGAGACCCAGTACTTC. The full variable domain, its missing parts supplied by reference TRBV7-2 and TRBJ2-5, is GAGVSQSPSNKVTEKGKDVELRCDPISGHTALYWYRQSLGQGLEFLIYFQGNSAPDKSGLPSDRFSAERTGGSVSTLTIQRTQQEDSAVYLCASSLPKTGYQETQYFGPGTRLLVL.

This clone was seen a few times. This rearrangement joins TRBV5-4 to TRBJ1-1; D remains unclear. Per the germline V gene, CDR1 is SGHNT and CDR2 is YYREEE (reference sequence). Trimming cost V 2 bases and J 0 bases, with 2 bases left between them. The CDR3 runs to 12 residues. The CDR3 reads CASSFVNTEAFF. CDR3 DNA: TGTGCCAGCAGCTTCGTGAACACTGAAGCTTTCTTT.

The chain recombines TRBV10-3 with TRBJ2-3; 9 bases fit TRBD1. CDR1 and CDR2 from the germline V gene are ENHRY and SYGVKD. The CDR3 contains 14 residues. V shed 6 bases and J 1 base; nucleotides not matched to a gene: 2. The CDR3 here is CAIRRDRGTDTQYF. CDR3 nucleotide sequence: TGTGCCATCAGACGGGACAGGGGCACAGATACGCAGTATTTT.

The rearrangement links TRBV28 to TRBJ1-2, with D maybe TRBD1 (6 bases). Between the trimmed V and J ends, which lost 3 bases and 6 bases, there was a span of 17 bases. Germline assignment: CDR1 MDHEN and CDR2 SYDVKM. The CDR3 runs 15 residues. The DNA of the CDR3 is TGTGCCAGCAGTTTCTTGGACAGAACCCTACATGGCTACACCTTC. Residues: CASSFLDRTLHGYTF.

The CDR3 DNA is TGTGCCAGCAGCTTAGGATCAGGAGCGAGGGAGACCCAGTACTTC. This codes for CASSLGSGARETQYF. V is TRBV11-3 and J is TRBJ2-5, with D unresolved. Per the germline V gene, CDR1 is SGHNT and CDR2 is YENEEA. CDR3 size: 15 residues. V lost 1 base to trimming and J lost 5 bases, with 14 bases between them.

This chain connects TRBV10-3 to TRBJ1-2, with a weak D call TRBD1 (5 bases). Trimming removed 4 bases at V and 0 bases at J, with 12 bases between. The CDR3 sequence is 15 residues long. Germline lookup yields CDR1 ENHRY and CDR2 SYGVKD. CDR3 protein: CAISGTAGTNYGYTF. For the CDR3, the DNA is TGTGCCATCAGTGGAACGGCAGGGACTAACTATGGCTACACCTTC.

The chain uses TRBV5-5 and TRBJ2-7; D unresolved. The V end lost 5 bases, the J end lost 3 bases, and 9 bases lay between the germline ends. CDR1 is SGHKS and CDR2 is YYEKEE in the germline V gene (reference sequence). The CDR3 sequence is 12 residues long. This CDR3 reads CASSANHYEQYF. In DNA form, the CDR3 reads TGTGCCAGCAGTGCGAATCACTACGAGCAGTACTTC.

The CDR3, as DNA: TGTGCCAGCAGCCAGCCGGGACAGGACTATGGCTACACCTTC. This gives the protein CASSQPGQDYGYTF. This chain uses TRBV5-6 with TRBJ1-2, with TRBD1 matching 8 bases. This CDR3 has 14 amino acids. V lost 4 bases, J lost 3 bases, and 5 bases stayed unmatched. Germline V CDR1 and CDR2: SGHDT, YYEEEE. Based on the CDR3 plus reference TRBV5-6 and TRBJ1-2, the full variable domain is DAGVTQSPTHLIKTRGQQVTLRCSPKSGHDTVSWYQQALGQGPQFIFQYYEEEERQRGNFPDRFSGHQFPNYSSELNVNALLLGDSALYLCASSQPGQDYGYTFGSGTRLTVV.

This clone has only a few counts. The chain uses TRBV13 and TRBJ1-1, with 7 bases that match TRBD1. Unmatched junction bases numbered 6, after V lost 0 bases and J lost 2 bases. Looked up from germline, CDR1 is PRHDT and CDR2 is FYEKMQ (reference sequence). The CDR3 is 16 amino acids. This CDR3 reads CASSLGYYRGNTEAFF. The CDR3 DNA reads as TGTGCCAGCAGCTTAGGCTATTACAGGGGTAACACTGAAGCTTTCTTT.

This sequence joins TRBV14 and TRBJ2-7; TRBD2 matches 7 bases. V was pared by 2 bases and J by 2 bases, with 6 bases of the junction left unmatched. Germline CDR1 and CDR2: SGHDN and FVKESK. CDR3 length: 15 residues. Here the CDR3 reads CASSQLTSPAYEQYF. CDR3 DNA: TGTGCCAGCAGCCAACTGACTAGCCCAGCCTACGAGCAGTACTTC. Filled out from reference TRBV14 and TRBJ2-7, the complete variable domain reads EAGVTQFPSHSVIEKGQTVTLRCDPISGHDNLYWYRRVMGKEIKFLLHFVKESKQDESGMPNNRFLAERTGGTYSTLKVQPAELEDSGVYFCASSQLTSPAYEQYFGPGTRLTVT.

This clone is labeled as medium-sized. V is TRBV5-1 and J is TRBJ2-7; 9 nucleotides match TRBD2. The germline gives CDR1 SGHRS, CDR2 YFSETQ. The CDR3 length is 15 residues. The V gene end was trimmed by 4 bases and the J gene end by 0 bases; junction bases not matched to a gene: 5. CDR3 nucleotide sequence: TGCGCCAGCAGCCGGGTAGCGGGAGTCTCCTACGAGCAGTACTTC. Translation gives CASSRVAGVSYEQYF.

The V call is TRBV10-3, the J call TRBJ2-7; possible D gene TRBD1, 6 bases. The CDR3 sequence is 14 residues long. Germline CDR1 ENHRY, CDR2 SYGVKD. V was shortened by 7 bases and J by 3 bases, with 16 bases between the two germline ends. CDR3 loop: CAITPASGHYEQYF. CDR3 nucleotide sequence: TGTGCCATCACCCCGGCTTCGGGACACTACGAGCAGTACTTC.

There are a few counts of this clone. DNA of the CDR3: TGCGCCAGCAGCAGCCTCTCGGGAGCTGGAAACACCATATATTTT. Residues: CASSSLSGAGNTIYF. The chain recombines TRBV5-1 with TRBJ1-3, with no clear D. Germline lookup yields CDR1 SGHRS and CDR2 YFSETQ. V shed 4 bases and J shed 2 bases, with 13 bases lying between them. The CDR3 contains 15 residues. Full variable domain (rest looked up from reference TRBV5-1 and TRBJ1-3): KAGVTQTPRYLIKTRGQQVTLSCSPISGHRSVSWYQQTPGQGLQFLFEYFSETQRNKGNFPGRFSGRQFSNSRSEMNVSTLELGDSALYLCASSSLSGAGNTIYFGEGSWLTVV.

This chain links TRBV7-3 with TRBJ2-7; D might be TRBD1 (6 bases). Germline loops: CDR1 SGHTA, CDR2 FQGTGA. The CDR3 contains 15 residues. V lost 0 bases and J 2 bases, leaving 11 bases between the germline ends. Written as DNA, the CDR3 is TGTGCCAGCAGCTTAACCCCGGGACACCCCTACGAGCAGTACTTC. Translated: CASSLTPGHPYEQYF.

The chain is built from TRBV4-1 and TRBJ1-1; D not resolved. V gave up 2 bases and J gave up 0 bases, with 13 bases separating them. Per the germline V gene, CDR1 is MGHRA and CDR2 is YSYEKL. The CDR3 is 16 residues long. CDR3 sequence: CASSQYAPEVNTEAFF. The CDR3 coding sequence is TGCGCCAGCAGCCAATACGCGCCGGAGGTGAACACTGAAGCTTTCTTT.

A few counts support this clone. The chain carries TRBV11-3 and TRBJ1-1; 8 bases are a match to TRBD1. Germline V gene sequence: CDR1 SGHNT, CDR2 YENEEA. The CDR3 spans 15 residues. Germline trimming cut 4 bases from V and 1 base from J; bases unmatched to any gene: 5. The chain's CDR3 is CASSSSGTGNTEAFF. CDR3 nucleotides: TGTGCCAGCAGCTCATCCGGGACAGGGAACACTGAAGCTTTCTTT.

V usage is TRBV7-9 and J usage is TRBJ1-4; D is possibly TRBD1 (6 bases). V was cut by 5 bases and J by 8 bases, with 15 bases left in between. This CDR3 region has 14 residues. CDR1 and CDR2 (germline): SEHNR, FQNEAQ (reference sequence). CDR3 in amino acids: CASSVRDRREKLFF. The CDR3 nucleotides are TGTGCCAGCAGCGTCAGAGACAGGCGCGAAAAACTGTTTTTT. Looking up the rest from reference TRBV7-9 and TRBJ1-4 gives the full variable domain: DTGVSQNPRHKITKRGQNVTFRCDPISEHNRLYWYRQTLGQGPEFLTYFQNEAQLEKSRLLSDRFSAERPKGSFSTLEIQRTEQGDSAMYLCASSVRDRREKLFFGSGTQLSVL.

The genes are TRBV5-8 and TRBJ2-3, with 9 bases matching TRBD1. Trimming took 4 bases from V and 2 from J; bases not matched to a gene: 5. This CDR3 comprises 15 residues. Germline V gene data show CDR1 as SGHTS and CDR2 as YDEGEE. The CDR3 bases are TGTGCCAGCAGCCTCCGGGACAGGGACACAGATACGCAGTATTTT. Amino acids: CASSLRDRDTDTQYF.

The chain couples TRBV5-1 to TRBJ1-2; no clear D. The CDR3 runs to 15 residues. From germline, CDR1 is SGHRS and CDR2 YFSETQ. With 0 bases removed from V and 4 bases from J, the gap between germline ends came to 13 bases. The CDR3 reads CASSLVAGFGYGYTF. As DNA, the CDR3 is TGCGCCAGCAGCTTGGTGGCAGGTTTCGGCTATGGCTACACCTTC.

The J gene is TRBJ2-1, the V gene TRBV6-1; no clear D. The CDR3 consists of 11 residues. In germline, CDR1 is MNHNS, CDR2 SASEGT. Trimming stripped 9 bases from V and 2 bases from J, with 5 bases between. CDR3 protein: CASTTYNEQFF. CDR3 coding DNA: TGTGCCAGTACCACCTACAATGAGCAGTTCTTC.

The rearrangement links TRBV6-6 to TRBJ1-2; D ambiguous. Germline V gene data show CDR1 as MNHNY and CDR2 as SVGAGI (reference sequence). The V end lost 7 bases, the J end lost 7 bases, and 10 bases lay between the germline ends. CDR3 length equals 11 residues. The CDR3 sequence is CASTEGGGYTF. CDR3 DNA sequence: TGTGCCAGCACCGAAGGTGGTGGCTACACCTTC.

The chain links TRBV18 to TRBJ1-2; 7 bases map to TRBD1. The CDR3 has 15 amino acids. V lost 4 bases, J lost 2 bases, and 7 bases stayed unmatched. The germline V gene has CDR1 KGHSH and CDR2 LQKENI. This chain's CDR3 is CASSLSGGTNYGYTF. The CDR3 DNA is TGTGCCAGCTCACTCTCAGGGGGAACCAACTATGGCTACACCTTC.

V is TRBV7-6 and J is TRBJ2-5; 7 nucleotides line up with TRBD2. The CDR3 runs to 16 residues. CDR1 and CDR2 (germline): SGHVS, FNYEAQ. The V segment lost 5 bases and the J segment 2 bases; nucleotides outside the gene matches: 11. In DNA, the CDR3 is TGTGCCAGCAGCCCCAAGCGTAGCGGGCCTCAAGAGACCCAGTACTTC. Its protein is CASSPKRSGPQETQYF.

This clone was seen a few times. The gene calls are TRBV5-1 and TRBJ1-3; no clear D. In germline, CDR1 is SGHRS, CDR2 YFSETQ. The V gene lost 0 bases and the J gene lost 0 bases, with 10 bases spanning the gap. The CDR3 runs 16 residues. CDR3 DNA: TGCGCCAGCAGCTTGGATGGGCCTTACTCTGGAAACACCATATATTTT. The encoded protein is CASSLDGPYSGNTIYF.

As DNA, the CDR3 is TGTGCCAGCAGCGAAGTCGGGGACAGGGTTAATGGCTACACCTTC. Its translation is CASSEVGDRVNGYTF. This rearrangement joins TRBV7-2 to TRBJ1-2, with 9 bases aligning to TRBD1. The CDR3 length is 15 residues. V lost 5 bases, J lost 6 bases, and 10 bases stayed unmatched. The V gene's germline CDR1 is SGHTA and CDR2 FQGNSA.